The present T cell receptor beta chain was sequenced within a study of CD8 T cells in ankylosing spondylitis. General study findings and limits: Disease-linked clones had a CD8+ phenotype and relatively low frequency in peripheral blood. The study looked at matched synovial fluid samples from ankylosing spondylitis patients. Disease-linked clones were reported to be significantly enriched there. In synovial fluid and blood from reactive arthritis, some motif variants were previously reported. Characteristic, it appeared, of ankylosing spondylitis blood was a TCR beta motif of roughly eight highly homologous variants.

The TCR beta libraries were generated through quantitative 5'-RACE incorporating molecular barcodes. TCRdb reanalysed the 5' RACE reads using MiXCR and keeps one entry per CDR3 protein. The sample consists of about 420,000 distinct CDR3 sequences, approximately 20% of them appearing once. In its sample, this clonotype was seen a few times. The antigen is unknown. With 7 bases clipped from V and 4 bases from J, the junction kept 12 bases outside the gene matches. The CDR3 covers 15 residues. This receptor was identified in a male donor with ankylosing spondylitis. This sequence joins TRBV12-3 or TRBV12-4 and TRBJ1-1; 7 bases are shared with TRBD1. The sample comprised blood, either unsorted or a sorted T cell fraction (not recorded which). CDR3 residues: CASTLGQDLGTEAFF. The CDR3 nucleotides are TGTGCCAGCACCTTAGGACAGGACCTAGGCACTGAAGCTTTCTTT.